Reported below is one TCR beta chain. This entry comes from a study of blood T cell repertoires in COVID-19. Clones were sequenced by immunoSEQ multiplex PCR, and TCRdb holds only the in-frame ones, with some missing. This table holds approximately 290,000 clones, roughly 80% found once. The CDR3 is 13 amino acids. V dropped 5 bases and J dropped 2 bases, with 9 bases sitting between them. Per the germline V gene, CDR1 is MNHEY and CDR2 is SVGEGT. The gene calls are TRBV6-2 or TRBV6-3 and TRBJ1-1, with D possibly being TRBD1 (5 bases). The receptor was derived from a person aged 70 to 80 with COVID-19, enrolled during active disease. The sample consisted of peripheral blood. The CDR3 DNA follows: TGTGCCAGCAGTCCACAGGTCAACACTGAAGCTTTCTTT. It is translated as CASSPQVNTEAFF.